One TCR beta chain is described in this entry. What it recognizes is unknown. Some clones are missing from TCRdb's copy, which holds only in-frame ones; the method was immunoSEQ multiplex PCR. Of 70,000 or so clones listed, approximately 88% are singletons. The sample is drawn from a study of T cell responses to AZD1222 COVID-19 vaccine. Study-wide results and limits: The breadth and depth of Spike-specific TCRs increased once two AZD1222 doses had been given.

Sample: peripheral blood, taken on day 0 of AZD1222 vaccination. The source is an adult in good health.

The CDR3 protein is CASSPGNTQYF. In DNA, the CDR3 is TGTGCCAGCAGCCCCGGAAATACGCAGTATTTT. The J gene is TRBJ2-3, the V gene TRBV14; D is undetermined. This CDR3 has 11 amino acids. Germline CDR1 reads SGHDN; CDR2 reads FVKESK. V was clipped by 4 bases and J by 7 bases, with 6 bases between them.